These T cell receptor beta chains were read from a single sample in a study of blood T cell repertoires in COVID-19. This table comes from immunoSEQ multiplex PCR, and its TCRdb copy is limited to in-frame clones, with some not included. The sample has 130,000 to 150,000 clones; about 83% are singletons. The specimen was peripheral blood. The origin of the receptors is a woman between 45 and 60 years old with active or convalescent COVID-19. Each CDR3 is given with its conserved first and last residue. D genes are given only for firm matches. Part of the rows lack a size; the others show once, few, many or a class for expanded clones.

D | length | size | J | V | DNA | CDR3
NA | 12 | NA | TRBJ2-7 | TRBV6-6 | TGTGCCACCATCACAGGGAACTACGAGCAGTACTTC | CATITGNYEQYF
NA | 14 | few | TRBJ1-5 | TRBV25-1 | TGTGCCAGCAGTGAAACAGGGTGGTATCAGCCCCAGCATTTT | CASSETGWYQPQHF
NA | 16 | NA | TRBJ1-3 | TRBV19 | TGTGCCAGTAGTATGAGAACGGACTCTGCAGGAAACACCATATATTTT | CASSMRTDSAGNTIYF
NA | 14 | NA | TRBJ2-7 | TRBV9 | TGTGCCAGCAGCGTAGGGACGGGGTTCGGCGAGCAGTACTTC | CASSVGTGFGEQYF
NA | 16 | NA | TRBJ1-2 | TRBV3-1/TRBV3-2 | TGTGCCAGCAGCCCGAGCCGCCGAAGCACGAACTATGGCTACACCTTC | CASSPSRRSTNYGYTF
TRBD2 | 16 | once | TRBJ2-1 | TRBV7-8 | TGTGCCAGCAGCTTAGGCGGCGGCGGGGGGCAGTGGGAGCAGTTCTTC | CASSLGGGGGQWEQFF
NA | 16 | many | TRBJ1-1 | TRBV4-3 | TGCGCCAGCAGCCAAGATTGGAGCAGGGGTGAGACTGAAGCTTTCTTT | CASSQDWSRGETEAFF
NA | 12 | NA | TRBJ2-5 | TRBV5-6 | TGTGCCAGCAGCTTGGTTGCGGGGCCCCAGTACTTC | CASSLVAGPQYF
TRBD2 | 15 | NA | TRBJ2-1 | TRBV7-2 | TGTGCCAGCAGCGTTAGCGGGGGGATCTACAATGAGCAGTTCTTC | CASSVSGGIYNEQFF
TRBD1 | 17 | NA | TRBJ1-1 | TRBV18 | TGTGCCAGCTCACTAAAATCTTCAGGGGGGCTGAGCACTGAAGCTTTCTTT | CASSLKSSGGLSTEAFF